Listed below are T cell receptor beta chains from one sample, sequenced in a study of molecular identifiers for immune sequencing clone quantification. Using its own MiXCR run on the PCR reads, TCRdb lists one record per CDR3 protein. The data show about half a million distinct CDR3 sequences, with roughly a fifth seen just once and 0.65% to 0.95% held by the top ten. The sequenced sample was naive CD8+ T cells from blood, with Jurkat cell RNA spiked in. These receptors were taken from a human donor in good health. Some libraries in this study had Jurkat cell RNA spiked in. CDR3s include the opening cysteine and the closing phenylalanine or tryptophan. A D gene is named only where the DNA matches it firmly. Clone size, where shown, is once, few, many, or a class for clones that have expanded.

v_gene: TRBV27; abundance: few; j_gene: TRBJ2-7; d_gene: TRBD1; CDR3nt: TGTGCCAGCAGTTCGACCCTGACAGGGGTCGAGCAGTACTTC; CDR3aa: CASSSTLTGVEQYF
v_gene: TRBV23-1; abundance: NA; j_gene: TRBJ2-7; d_gene: NA; CDR3nt: TGCGCCAGCAGTCAATCGGGAACAGGGATCCACGAGCAGTACTTC; CDR3aa: CASSQSGTGIHEQYF
v_gene: TRBV30; abundance: few; j_gene: TRBJ2-3; d_gene: NA; CDR3nt: TGTGCCTGGGACCGAGGACAGAGCACAGATACGCAGTATTTT; CDR3aa: CAWDRGQSTDTQYF
v_gene: TRBV6-5; abundance: few; j_gene: TRBJ1-5; d_gene: NA; CDR3nt: TGTGCCAGCAGTTATACCAGGGACGGACCCGGCAATCAGCCCCAGCATTTT; CDR3aa: CASSYTRDGPGNQPQHF
v_gene: TRBV4-1; abundance: NA; j_gene: TRBJ2-5; d_gene: NA; CDR3nt: TGCGCCAGCAGCCATACTATGGGGGACCAAGAGACCCAGTACTTC; CDR3aa: CASSHTMGDQETQYF
v_gene: TRBV4-1; abundance: many; j_gene: TRBJ1-1; d_gene: NA; CDR3nt: TGCGCCAGCAGCCCGACCATTGGAGGCCTTGACAACACTGAAGCTTTCTTT; CDR3aa: CASSPTIGGLDNTEAFF
v_gene: TRBV5-1; abundance: NA; j_gene: TRBJ2-3; d_gene: TRBD1; CDR3nt: TGCGCCAGCAGATGGGACAGGACAGAGAGCACAGATACGCAGTATTTT; CDR3aa: CASRWDRTESTDTQYF
v_gene: TRBV24-1; abundance: few; j_gene: TRBJ2-5; d_gene: NA; CDR3nt: TGTGCCACCAGTGATCCTAACGACGTTCTGCCGTACTTC; CDR3aa: CATSDPNDVLPYF
v_gene: TRBV18; abundance: few; j_gene: TRBJ1-5; d_gene: NA; CDR3nt: TGTGCCAGCTCACAGTGGGGGGTAGGTAGCAATCAGCCCCAGCATTTT; CDR3aa: CASSQWGVGSNQPQHF
v_gene: TRBV6-5; abundance: few; j_gene: TRBJ2-1; d_gene: NA; CDR3nt: TGTGCCAGCAGTCACCGACCCCCCGAGACTACCTATGTAGGCAATGAGCAGTTCTTC; CDR3aa: CASSHRPPETTYVGNEQFF